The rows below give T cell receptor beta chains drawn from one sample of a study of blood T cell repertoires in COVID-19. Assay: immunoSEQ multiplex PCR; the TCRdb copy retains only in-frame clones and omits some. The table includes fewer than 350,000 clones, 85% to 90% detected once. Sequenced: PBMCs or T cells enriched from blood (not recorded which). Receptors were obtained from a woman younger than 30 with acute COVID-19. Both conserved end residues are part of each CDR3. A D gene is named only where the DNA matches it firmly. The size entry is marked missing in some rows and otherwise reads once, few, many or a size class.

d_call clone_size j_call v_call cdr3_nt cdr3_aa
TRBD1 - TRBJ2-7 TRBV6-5 TGTGCCAGCAGTTACTCCGACAGGGCCTACGAGCAGTACTTC CASSYSDRAYEQYF
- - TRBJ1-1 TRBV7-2 TGTGCCAGCAGCTTCGCCGGTGGGAACACTGAAGCTTTCTTT CASSFAGGNTEAFF
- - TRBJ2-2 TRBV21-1 TGTGCCAGCAGCTCCCGGGACAGGGGTCAAAACACCGGGGAGCTGTTTTTT CASSSRDRGQNTGELFF
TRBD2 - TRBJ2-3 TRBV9 TGTGCCAGCAGCGTGACTAGCGTGGGCACAGATACGCAGTATTTT CASSVTSVGTDTQYF
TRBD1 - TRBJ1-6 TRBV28 TGTGCCAGCTGGGGGGGGACAGGTAATTCACCCCTCCACTTT CASWGGTGNSPLHF
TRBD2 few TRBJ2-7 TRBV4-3 TGCGCCAGCAGCCCCCGACTAGCGGGAGGGCCGGGAAGCGAGCAGTACTTC CASSPRLAGGPGSEQYF
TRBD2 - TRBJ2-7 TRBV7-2 TGTGCCAGCAGCACCGGGACTAGCGGGGCCTACGAGCAGTACTTC CASSTGTSGAYEQYF
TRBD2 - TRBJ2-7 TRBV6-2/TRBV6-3 TGTGCCAGCAGTTACGAGCGGGAGCGCTCCTACGAGCAGTACTTC CASSYERERSYEQYF
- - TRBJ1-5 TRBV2 TGTGCCAGCAGACGACAGGTTAATCAGCCCCAGCATTTT CASRRQVNQPQHF
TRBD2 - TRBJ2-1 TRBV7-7 TGTGCTAGCAGCCCCGGGGTAGCGGGAGCCCATGAGCAGTTCTTC CASSPGVAGAHEQFF
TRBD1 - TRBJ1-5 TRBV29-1 TGCAGCGTTGGCCATCCGACAGGGGCGGGAGGCAATCAGCCCCAGCATTTT CSVGHPTGAGGNQPQHF
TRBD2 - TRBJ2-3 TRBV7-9 TGTGCCAGCAGCTCGGGACTAGCGGGAGGGCCAGCAGATACGCAGTATTTT CASSSGLAGGPADTQYF
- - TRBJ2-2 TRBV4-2 TGTGCCAGCAGCCAAGATCCCCAGGGAACGGGTGAGCTGTTTTTT CASSQDPQGTGELFF
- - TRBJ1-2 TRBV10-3 TGTGCCATCAGTGAACACACCCGGGATGGCTACACCTTC CAISEHTRDGYTF
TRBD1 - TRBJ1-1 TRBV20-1 TGCAGTGCGCCACGCAGGGGGCAAGCTTTCTTT CSAPRRGQAFF
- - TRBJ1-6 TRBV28 TGTGCCAGCAGTTTCGGGGGCTCCTATAATTCACCCCTCCACTTT CASSFGGSYNSPLHF
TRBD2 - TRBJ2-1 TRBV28 TGTGCCAGCAGTCCCGGGACTAGCGGGAAGAATGAGCAGTTCTTC CASSPGTSGKNEQFF
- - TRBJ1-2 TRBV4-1 TGCGCCAGCAAGAAATCCGGACAGACGGCTAACTATGGCTACACCTTC CASKKSGQTANYGYTF
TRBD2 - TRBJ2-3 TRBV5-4 TGTGCCAGCAGCGGGGGACTAGCGGGAGGGCCTAAGGTCACAGATACGCAGTATTTT CASSGGLAGGPKVTDTQYF
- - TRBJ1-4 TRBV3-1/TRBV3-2 TGTGCCAGCAGCCAAGCGGGGAGGGGGTATGGTGAAAAACTGTTTTTT CASSQAGRGYGEKLFF
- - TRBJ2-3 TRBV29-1 TGCAGCGTCGGTACCACAGATACGCAGTATTTT CSVGTTDTQYF
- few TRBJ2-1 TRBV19 TGTGCCAGTACCCCGACTTTAAGTTCCTACAATGAGCAGTTCTTC CASTPTLSSYNEQFF
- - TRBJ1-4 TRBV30 TGTGCCTGGAGTGACGGGGGAGGGGCTGAAAAACTGTTTTTT CAWSDGGGAEKLFF
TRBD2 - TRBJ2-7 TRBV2 TGTGCCAGCGCCGGGACTAGCGGCACCTACGAGCAGTACTTC CASAGTSGTYEQYF
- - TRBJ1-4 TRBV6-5 TGTGCCAGCAGAACTAGGGGGAAGGCTAATGAAAAACTGTTTTTT CASRTRGKANEKLFF
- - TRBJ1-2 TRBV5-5 TGTGCCAGCAGCCCGGGGGGAGCTAACTATGGCTACACCTTC CASSPGGANYGYTF
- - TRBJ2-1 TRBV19 TGTGCCAGTAGCCCTCCCCGGCGACTAGTGGGTGGTAATTCGGGGTCCTACAATGAGCAGTTCTTC CASSPPRRLVGGNSGSYNEQFF
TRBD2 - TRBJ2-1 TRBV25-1 TGTGCCCGCAGGGCGGGAGGGTCCTACAATGAGCAGTTCTTC CARRAGGSYNEQFF
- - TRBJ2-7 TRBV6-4 TGTGCCAGCAGTGTCGGCGGCTACGAGCAGTACTTC CASSVGGYEQYF
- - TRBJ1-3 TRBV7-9 TGTGCCAGCAGCTCCTTCATTTCAGGCTCTGGAAACACCATATATTTT CASSSFISGSGNTIYF
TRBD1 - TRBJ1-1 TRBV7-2 TGTGCCAGCAGCTTGGCTCTGCAGGGGGAACATGAAGCTTTCTTT CASSLALQGEHEAFF
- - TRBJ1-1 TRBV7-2 TGTGCCAGCAGCTCAAGGGGAGGACCCGGCAGGATGGACACTGAAGCTTTCTTT CASSSRGGPGRMDTEAFF
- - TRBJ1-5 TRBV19 TGTGCCAGTAGTACCGGTAATGATCAGCCCCAGCATTTT CASSTGNDQPQHF
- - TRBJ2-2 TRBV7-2 TGTGCCAGCAGCTTACGGCGCCAGAATAAAGAGGGGCTGTTTTTT CASSLRRQNKEGLFF
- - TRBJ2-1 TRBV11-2 TGTGCCAGCAGGCGAATTTCGGGGAGGAACAATGAGCAGTTCTTC CASRRISGRNNEQFF
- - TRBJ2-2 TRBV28 TGTGCCAGCAGTTTACTCACCGGGGAGCTGTTTTTT CASSLLTGELFF
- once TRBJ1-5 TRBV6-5 TGTGCCAGCAGTCCGGTTGATAGCAATCAGCCCCAGCATTTT CASSPVDSNQPQHF
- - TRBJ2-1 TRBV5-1 TGCGCCAGCAGCTTCGCCGGATCGCGGGATTACAATGAGCAGTTCTTC CASSFAGSRDYNEQFF
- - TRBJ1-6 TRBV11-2 TGTGCCAGCAGCGACTACAGGGAGAGGGATTCACCCCTCCACTTT CASSDYRERDSPLHF
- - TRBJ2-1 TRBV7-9 TGTGCCAGCAGCCCCCGCCCCCTATCTGAGCAGTTCTTC CASSPRPLSEQFF
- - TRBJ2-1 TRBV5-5 TGTGCCAGCAGTTTCCCTGCGGGATGGGGCAATGAGCAGTTCTTC CASSFPAGWGNEQFF
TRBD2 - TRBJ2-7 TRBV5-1 TGCGCCAGCAGCCCCGTAGCGGGAGGTGAACCCTACGAGCAGTACTTC CASSPVAGGEPYEQYF
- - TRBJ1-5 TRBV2 TGTGCCAGCACCTGGGGAGGAGGGCAGCCCCAGCATTTT CASTWGGGQPQHF
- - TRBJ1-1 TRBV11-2 TGTGCCAGCAGCCCAACGGGTGTCACTGAAGCTTTCTTT CASSPTGVTEAFF
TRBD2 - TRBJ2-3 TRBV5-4 TGTGCCAGCAGCTTAAGACTAGCGGGAGATGTAGATACGCAGTATTTT CASSLRLAGDVDTQYF
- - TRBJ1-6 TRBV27 TGTGCCAGCACGACCGGGACACATAATTCACCCCTCCACTTT CASTTGTHNSPLHF
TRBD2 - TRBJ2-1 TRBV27 TGTGCCAGCAGTTTATACGGTGCCGTGACTAGCGGGAGTAGGTACAATGAGCAGTTCTTC CASSLYGAVTSGSRYNEQFF
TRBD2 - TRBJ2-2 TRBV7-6 TGTGCCAGCAGAGTCGGGACTAGCGGATACACCGGGGAGCTGTTTTTT CASRVGTSGYTGELFF
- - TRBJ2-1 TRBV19 TGTGCCAGTATTGGGCGGGGGCCCTACAATGAGCAGTTCTTC CASIGRGPYNEQFF
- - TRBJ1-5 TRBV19 TGTGCCAGTAGTATTGGAGGGAAGCAGCCCCAGCATTTT CASSIGGKQPQHF
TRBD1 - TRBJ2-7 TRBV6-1 TGTGCCAGCAGTGAAAGGCGAGGCCTATCGGACAGGGCGGGGGAGCAGTACTTC CASSERRGLSDRAGEQYF
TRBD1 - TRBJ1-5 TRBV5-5 TGTGCCAGCAGCTTGGTAACAGGGGGCGTAAATCAGCCCCAGCATTTT CASSLVTGGVNQPQHF
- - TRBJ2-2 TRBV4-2 TGTGCCAGCAGCCCGTCTAGCGACTTCGGGGAGCTGTTTTTT CASSPSSDFGELFF
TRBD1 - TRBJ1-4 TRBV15 TGTGCCACCAGCAGAGATGGGGCAGGGGGCGGTGGTGAAAAACTGTTTTTT CATSRDGAGGGGEKLFF
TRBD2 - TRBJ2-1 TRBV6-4 TGTGCCAGCAGTGACAGCGGGAACTACAATGAGCAGTTCTTC CASSDSGNYNEQFF
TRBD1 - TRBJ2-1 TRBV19 TGTGCCAGTAGGTTACAGGGGAAGGGTCCCTACAATGAGCAGTTCTTC CASRLQGKGPYNEQFF
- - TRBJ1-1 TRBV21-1 TGTGCCAGCAGCAAGGAGGGCAATAAGAGCACTGAAGCTTTCTTT CASSKEGNKSTEAFF